This T cell receptor beta chain was found in a study of a mutant IDH1 vaccine in newly diagnosed glioma. For the study at large: Sex distribution of treated patients was around 62% male and roughly 40% female; mean age was around 40 years. Those enrolled had earlier been treated with radiotherapy, temozolomide, or both, mostly both. Study-level points and caveats: Evidence of vaccine-induced immune responses was documented in 85% to 95% of patients. Seemingly, pseudoprogression had no relation to changes in the top peripheral T cell clonotypes.

About this clone itself: The antigen is unknown.

TCRdb's copy holds only in-frame clones and misses some; the assay was immunoSEQ multiplex PCR. Of 50,000 to 65,000 clones listed, 70% to 90% are singletons. The V end was cut by 4 bases, the J end by 1 base, with 14 bases between. CDR1 and CDR2 from the germline V gene are SGHDT and YYEEEE. CDR3 size: 15 residues. Time point of the sample: baseline, week 1 (first vaccination visit). Regarding treatment: pre-vaccination baseline after standard-of-care therapy. This sequence was found in a young man with glioma. The rearrangement joins TRBV5-6 to TRBJ1-1; possibly TRBD1 for D (5 bases). The sequenced sample was PBMCs, obtained from a glioma patient treated with radiotherapy, temozolomide or both. The CDR3 DNA reads as TGTGCCAGCAGCCTGGGACGGGCATCGAACACTGAAGCTTTCTTT. This sequence encodes CASSLGRASNTEAFF. The whole variable domain, remainder taken from reference TRBV5-6 and TRBJ1-1, is DAGVTQSPTHLIKTRGQQVTLRCSPKSGHDTVSWYQQALGQGPQFIFQYYEEEERQRGNFPDRFSGHQFPNYSSELNVNALLLGDSALYLCASSLGRASNTEAFFGQGTRLTVV.